This T cell receptor (beta chain) was found in a study of control samples from healthy donors and cancer patients. This CDR3 spans 15 amino acids. The V end lost 1 base, the J end lost 4 bases, and 10 bases lay between the germline ends. Per germline, CDR1 SGHVS and CDR2 FQNEAQ. Only in-frame clones appear in the TCRdb table, and some are missing; sequencing was by immunoSEQ multiplex PCR. The sample lists some 150,000 clones, around 90% seen once, with about 3% in the top ten. Specimen: blood. The sequence was collected from a man aged 30-40 years in good health. This chain connects TRBV7-8 to TRBJ1-4; no clear D. The CDR3 loop reads CASSLGRGYNEKLFF. CDR3 bases: TGTGCCAGCAGCTTAGGGCGGGGTTATAATGAAAAACTGTTTTTT.